This is a list of T cell receptor beta chains from one sample in a study of siplizumab effects on memory and regulatory T cells. Some clones are missing from TCRdb's copy, which holds only in-frame ones; the method was immunoSEQ multiplex PCR. The sample has about 100,000 clones, 90% to 95% seen once; the top ten hold around 0.73%. The sequenced material came from Tregs sorted from blood. All receptors come from a human donor in good health. The conserved cysteine and the conserved F or W are not part of the CDR3 here.

length	J	V	CDR3
13	TRBJ2-5	TRBV19	ASSIAFRSRETQY
11	TRBJ2-4	TRBV18	ASSPQRADIQY
9	TRBJ2-5	TRBV18	ASSPGETQY
10	TRBJ1-4	TRBV6-1	ASSERGRLMF
14	TRBJ1-5	TRBV6-4	ASSWLAKRGGKPQH
14	TRBJ2-4	TRBV9	ASSVDMGGQKNIQY
10	TRBJ2-1	TRBV7-9	ASSFGVNEQF
11	TRBJ1-1	TRBV19	ASSESSGVKAF
13	TRBJ2-7	TRBV6-5	ASSYNGVSDHEQY
12	TRBJ1-3	TRBV6-5	ASSWAGQGGTIY
12	TRBJ1-1	TRBV5-1	ASSLQGANTEAF
13	TRBJ1-5	TRBV7-2	ASSFLTGSRQPQH
10	TRBJ2-7	TRBV29-1	SVGSGTYEQY
16	TRBJ2-1	TRBV5-1	ASSLWTTPRGRAVEQF
9	TRBJ2-5	TRBV7-8	ASSNQETQY
19	TRBJ2-7	TRBV21-1	ASSKQGDGTSGRFCPYEQY
12	TRBJ1-1	TRBV19	ASSARIGNTEAF
8	TRBJ2-1	TRBV6-6	ASSRNEQF
11	TRBJ2-5	TRBV7-6	ASRDGGQETQY
12	TRBJ2-7	TRBV12-5	ASGLGQAPHEQY
10	TRBJ2-3	TRBV14	ASSPSTDTQY
12	TRBJ2-6	TRBV15	ATRGTTGANVLT
12	TRBJ2-7	TRBV5-3	ARSHTGEGHEQY
12	TRBJ2-7	TRBV25-1	APNLGQPLYEQY
12	TRBJ2-5	TRBV14	ASSRELYQETQY
13	TRBJ2-3	TRBV19	ASTIGTAITDTQY
11	TRBJ2-1	TRBV27	ASRRIGGYEQF
16	TRBJ1-5	TRBV19	ASSPPGQGSYSNQPQH
12	TRBJ2-2	TRBV30	AWKGGRAVGELF
9	TRBJ1-3	TRBV28	ASGAGNTIY
15	TRBJ2-3	TRBV7-9	ASSLARKTPSTDTQY
10	TRBJ2-2	TRBV7-9	ASSSRRGELF
11	TRBJ2-5	TRBV9	ASSVGQQETQY
12	TRBJ1-5	TRBV28	ASSNRGLGQPQH
12	TRBJ1-2	TRBV15	ATSMLAGGRGYT
10	TRBJ2-7	TRBV2	ASSRDPYEQY
12	TRBJ2-3	TRBV19	ASSEGIQTDTQY